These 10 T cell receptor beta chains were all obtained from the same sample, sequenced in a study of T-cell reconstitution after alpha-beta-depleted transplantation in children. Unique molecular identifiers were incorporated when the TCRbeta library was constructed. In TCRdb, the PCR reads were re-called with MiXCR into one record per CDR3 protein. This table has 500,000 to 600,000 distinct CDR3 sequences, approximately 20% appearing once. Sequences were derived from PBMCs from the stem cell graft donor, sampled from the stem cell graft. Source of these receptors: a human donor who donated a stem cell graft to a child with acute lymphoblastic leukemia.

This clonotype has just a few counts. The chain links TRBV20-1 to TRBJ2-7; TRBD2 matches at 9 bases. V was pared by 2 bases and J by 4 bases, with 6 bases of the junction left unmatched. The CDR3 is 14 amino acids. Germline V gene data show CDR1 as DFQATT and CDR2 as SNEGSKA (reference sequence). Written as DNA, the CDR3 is TGCAGTGCTAGATCCCTAGCGGGATTTTACGAGCAGTACTTC. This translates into CSARSLAGFYEQYF.

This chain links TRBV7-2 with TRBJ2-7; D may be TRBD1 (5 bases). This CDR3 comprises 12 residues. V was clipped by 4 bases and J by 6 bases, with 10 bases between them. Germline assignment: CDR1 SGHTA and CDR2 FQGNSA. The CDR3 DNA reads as TGTGCCAGCAGCTGGATGGGGCGCGAGCAGTACTTC. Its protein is CASSWMGREQYF.

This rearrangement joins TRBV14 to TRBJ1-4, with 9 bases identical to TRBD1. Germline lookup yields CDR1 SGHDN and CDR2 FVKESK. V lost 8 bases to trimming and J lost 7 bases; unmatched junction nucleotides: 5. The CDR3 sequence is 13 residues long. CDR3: CASEGQGGEKLFF. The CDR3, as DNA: TGTGCCAGCGAGGGACAGGGCGGTGAAAAACTGTTTTTT.

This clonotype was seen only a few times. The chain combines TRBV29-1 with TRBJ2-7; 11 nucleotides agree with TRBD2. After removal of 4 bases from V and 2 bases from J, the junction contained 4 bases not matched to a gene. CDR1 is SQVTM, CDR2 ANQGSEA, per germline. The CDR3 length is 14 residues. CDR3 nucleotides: TGCAGCGTTGTACTAGCGGGAGTACCCTACGAGCAGTACTTC. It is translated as CSVVLAGVPYEQYF.

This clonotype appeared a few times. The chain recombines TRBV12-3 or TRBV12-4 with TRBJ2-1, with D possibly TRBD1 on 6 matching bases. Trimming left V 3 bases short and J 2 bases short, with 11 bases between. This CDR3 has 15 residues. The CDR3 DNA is TGTGCCAGCAGTTTCAGGGGTTATACCTACAATGAGCAGTTCTTC. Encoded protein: CASSFRGYTYNEQFF.

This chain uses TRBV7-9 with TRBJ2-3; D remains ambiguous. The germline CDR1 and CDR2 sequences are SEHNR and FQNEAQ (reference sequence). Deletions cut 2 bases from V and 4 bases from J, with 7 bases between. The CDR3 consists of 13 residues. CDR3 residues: CASSLPQPDTQYF. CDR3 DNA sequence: TGTGCCAGCAGCTTACCGCAGCCAGATACGCAGTATTTT.

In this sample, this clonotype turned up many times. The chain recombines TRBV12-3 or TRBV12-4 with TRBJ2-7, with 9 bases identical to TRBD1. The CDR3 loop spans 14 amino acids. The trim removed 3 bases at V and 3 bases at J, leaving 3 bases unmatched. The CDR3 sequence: CASSFRGQGYEQYF. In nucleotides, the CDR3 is TGTGCCAGCAGTTTTAGGGGACAGGGCTACGAGCAGTACTTC.

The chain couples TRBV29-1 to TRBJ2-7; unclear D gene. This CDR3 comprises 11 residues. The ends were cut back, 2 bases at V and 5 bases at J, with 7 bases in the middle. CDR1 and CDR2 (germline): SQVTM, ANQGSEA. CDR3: CSVELFNEQYF. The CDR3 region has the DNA TGCAGCGTTGAATTGTTCAACGAGCAGTACTTC.

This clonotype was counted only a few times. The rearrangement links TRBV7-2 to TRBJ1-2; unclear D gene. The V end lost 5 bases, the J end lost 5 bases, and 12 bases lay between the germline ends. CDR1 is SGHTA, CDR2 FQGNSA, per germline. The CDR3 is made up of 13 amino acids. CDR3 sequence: CASSPRAAYGYTF. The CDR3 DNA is TGTGCCAGCAGCCCTAGGGCAGCGTATGGCTACACCTTC.

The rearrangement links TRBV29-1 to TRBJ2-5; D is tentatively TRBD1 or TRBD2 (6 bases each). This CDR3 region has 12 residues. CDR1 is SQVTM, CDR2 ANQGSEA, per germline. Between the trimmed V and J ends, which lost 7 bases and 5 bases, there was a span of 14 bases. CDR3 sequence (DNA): TGCAGCGCTGGGGGCGGAGGGGAGACCCAGTACTTC. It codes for CSAGGGGETQYF.